This TCR beta chain is drawn from a study of control samples from healthy donors and cancer patients. Sequencing used immunoSEQ multiplex PCR; TCRdb keeps in-frame clones, though not all of them. Among more than 70,000 clones listed, about 95% were seen once. The germline V gene encodes CDR1 SGHDN and CDR2 FVKESK. Between the trimmed V and J ends, which lost 4 bases and 4 bases, there was a span of 5 bases. The CDR3 is 12 residues long. V usage is TRBV14 and J usage is TRBJ2-1; D not certain. Input material: blood. The source is a woman aged 25 to 45 in good health. The CDR3 sequence is CASSRPYNEQFF. The CDR3 bases are TGTGCCAGCAGCCGTCCTTACAATGAGCAGTTCTTC.